This TCR beta chain was captured in a study of Graves' ophthalmopathy and Graves' hyperthyroidism. The CDR3 covers 15 residues. The V gene's germline CDR1 is MNHEY and CDR2 SVGAGI. V gave up 7 bases and J gave up 9 bases; unmatched junction bases: 12. It was on clinical symptoms, serum thyroxine, TRAb, thyroid ultrasound and orbital computed tomography that diagnosis relied. Amplification from RNA transcripts yielded the TCR beta CDR3 regions. RT-PCR in the first round used HTBI primers; a second-round multiplex PCR followed. One entry per CDR3 protein results from TCRdb running MiXCR on the multiplex PCR reads. The profile shows about 410,000 distinct CDR3 sequences, about 18% of them singletons. This clonotype was recorded at least ten times.

The sample comprised peripheral blood. The clonotype comes from a woman under 30 with Graves' ophthalmopathy. The chain joins TRBV6-5 to TRBJ1-5; 10 bases are a match to TRBD1. The CDR3 nucleotides read TGTGCCAGCACCGCCCTAGGACAGGGGGGATGGCCCCAGCATTTT. The encoded protein is CASTALGQGGWPQHF.